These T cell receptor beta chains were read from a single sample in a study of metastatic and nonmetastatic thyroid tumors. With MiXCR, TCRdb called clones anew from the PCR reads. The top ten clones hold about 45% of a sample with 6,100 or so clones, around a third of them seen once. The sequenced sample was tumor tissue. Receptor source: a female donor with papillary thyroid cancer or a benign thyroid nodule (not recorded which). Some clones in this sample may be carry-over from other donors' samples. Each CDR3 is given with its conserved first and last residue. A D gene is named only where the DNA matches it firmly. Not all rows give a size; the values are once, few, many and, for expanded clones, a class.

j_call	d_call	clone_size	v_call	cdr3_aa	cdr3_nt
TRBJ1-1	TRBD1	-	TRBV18	CASSPTGRTEAFF	TGTGCCAGCTCACCGACAGGGCGGACTGAAGCTTTCTTT
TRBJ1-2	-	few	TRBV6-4	CASSKERDYGYTF	TGTGCCAGCAGCAAGGAACGGGACTATGGCTACACCTTC
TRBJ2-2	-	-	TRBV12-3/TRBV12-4	CASSLRGASTGELFF	TGTGCCAGCAGTTTAAGGGGGGCGAGCACCGGGGAGCTGTTTTTT
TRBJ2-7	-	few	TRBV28	CASSLGGRPDEQYF	TGTGCCAGCAGCCTAGGAGGGCGCCCCGACGAGCAGTACTTC
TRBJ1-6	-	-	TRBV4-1	CSSSQVNSHLHF	TGCTCCAGCAGCCAGGTTAATTCACACCTCCACTTT
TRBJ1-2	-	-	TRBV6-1	CASSEYYGYTF	TGTGCCAGCAGTGAGTACTATGGCTACACCTTC
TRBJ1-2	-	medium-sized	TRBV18	CASSPSQTYGYTF	TGTGCCAGCTCACCATCACAAACCTATGGCTACACCTTC
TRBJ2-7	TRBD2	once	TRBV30	CAWKAPGLIFYEQYF	TGTGCCTGGAAAGCCCCGGGACTAATTTTCTACGAGCAGTACTTC
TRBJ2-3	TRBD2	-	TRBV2	CASTSGGGTPSTDTQYF	TGTGCCAGCACCTCCGGGGGGGGGACTCCTAGCACAGATACGCAGTATTTT
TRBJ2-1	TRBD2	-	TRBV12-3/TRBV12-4	CASSFRLAGPHEQFF	TGTGCCAGCAGTTTTAGGTTAGCGGGACCTCATGAGCAGTTCTTC
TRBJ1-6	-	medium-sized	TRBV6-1	CASLSREVSPLHF	TGTGCCAGCCTGAGCAGGGAAGTTTCACCCCTCCACTTT
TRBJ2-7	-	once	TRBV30	CAWSRGSGYEQYF	TGTGCCTGGAGTCGGGGTAGTGGATACGAGCAGTACTTC
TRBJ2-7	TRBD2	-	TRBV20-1	CSARGQERGDSYEQYF	TGCAGTGCTAGAGGTCAGGAGCGGGGGGACTCCTACGAGCAGTACTTC
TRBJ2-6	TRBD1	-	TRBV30	CAWRFTRTGPRGANVLTF	TGTGCCTGGAGGTTCACTAGGACAGGCCCAAGGGGGGCCAACGTCCTGACTTTC
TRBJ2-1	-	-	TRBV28	CASRLGLVGHNEQFF	TGTGCCAGCAGACTGGGGCTAGTAGGCCACAATGAGCAGTTCTTC
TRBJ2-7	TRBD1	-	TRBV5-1	CASSLGQGFSYEQYF	TGCGCCAGCAGCTTGGGACAGGGTTTCTCCTACGAGCAGTACTTC
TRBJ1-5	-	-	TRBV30	CAWSIRDTQPQHF	TGTGCCTGGAGTATCCGGGACACACAGCCCCAGCATTTT
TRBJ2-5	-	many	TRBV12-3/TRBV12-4	CASSLLLGVQETQYF	TGTGCCAGCAGTTTACTATTGGGAGTCCAGGAGACCCAGTACTTC
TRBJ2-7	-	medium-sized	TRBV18	CASSPLGGDYEQYF	TGTGCCAGCTCACCATTGGGAGGCGACTACGAGCAGTACTTC
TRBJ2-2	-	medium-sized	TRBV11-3	CASSPNTGELFF	TGTGCCAGCAGTCCAAACACCGGGGAGCTGTTTTTT
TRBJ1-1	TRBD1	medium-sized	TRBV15	CATNRGVYTEAFF	TGTGCCACCAACAGGGGCGTATACACTGAAGCTTTCTTT
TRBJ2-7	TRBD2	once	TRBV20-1	CSARTSDYEQYF	TGCAGTGCTAGGACTAGCGACTACGAGCAGTACTTC
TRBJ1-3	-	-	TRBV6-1	CASTRQLGNTIYF	TGTGCCAGCACCCGACAGCTTGGAAACACCATATATTTT